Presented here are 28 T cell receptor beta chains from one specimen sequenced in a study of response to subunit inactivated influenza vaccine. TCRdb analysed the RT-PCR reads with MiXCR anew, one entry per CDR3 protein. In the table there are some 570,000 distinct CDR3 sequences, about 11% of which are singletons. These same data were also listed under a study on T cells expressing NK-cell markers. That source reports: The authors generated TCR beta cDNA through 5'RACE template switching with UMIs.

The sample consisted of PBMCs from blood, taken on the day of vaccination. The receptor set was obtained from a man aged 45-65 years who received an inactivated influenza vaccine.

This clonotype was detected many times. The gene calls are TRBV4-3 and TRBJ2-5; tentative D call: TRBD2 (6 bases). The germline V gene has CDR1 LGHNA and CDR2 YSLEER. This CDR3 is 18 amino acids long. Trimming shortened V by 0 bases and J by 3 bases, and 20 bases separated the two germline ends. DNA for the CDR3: TGCGCCAGCAGCCAAGAGAACGGACCCGGGACTGAAAAAGAGACCCAGTACTTC. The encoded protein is CASSQENGPGTEKETQYF.

The CDR3 nucleotides read TGTGCCTGGACCATACAGGGGCTAAATGAAAAACTGTTTTTT. Protein: CAWTIQGLNEKLFF. The gene calls are TRBV30 and TRBJ1-4, with 7 bases identical to TRBD1. After removal of 4 bases from V and 5 bases from J, the junction contained 7 bases not matched to a gene. The CDR3 contains 14 residues. Germline values: CDR1 GTSNPN, CDR2 SVGIG (reference sequence).

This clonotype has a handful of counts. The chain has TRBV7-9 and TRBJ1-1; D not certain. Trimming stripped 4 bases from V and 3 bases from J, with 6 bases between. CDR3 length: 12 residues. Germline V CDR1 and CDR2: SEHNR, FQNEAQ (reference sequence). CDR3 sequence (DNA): TGTGCCAGCAGCTACTATGACACTGAAGCTTTCTTT. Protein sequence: CASSYYDTEAFF.

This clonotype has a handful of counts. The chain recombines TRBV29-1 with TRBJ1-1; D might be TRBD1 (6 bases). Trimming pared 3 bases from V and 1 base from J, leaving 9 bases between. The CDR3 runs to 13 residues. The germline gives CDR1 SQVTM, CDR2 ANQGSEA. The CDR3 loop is CSVERTANTEAFF. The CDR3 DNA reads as TGCAGCGTTGAGAGGACAGCGAACACTGAAGCTTTCTTT.

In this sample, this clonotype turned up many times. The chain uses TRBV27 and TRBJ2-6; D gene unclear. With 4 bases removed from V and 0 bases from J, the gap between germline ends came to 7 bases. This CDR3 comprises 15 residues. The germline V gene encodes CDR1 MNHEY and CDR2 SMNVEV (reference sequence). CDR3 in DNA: TGTGCCAGCAGTTCACTATACTCTGGGGCCAACGTCCTGACTTTC. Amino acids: CASSSLYSGANVLTF.

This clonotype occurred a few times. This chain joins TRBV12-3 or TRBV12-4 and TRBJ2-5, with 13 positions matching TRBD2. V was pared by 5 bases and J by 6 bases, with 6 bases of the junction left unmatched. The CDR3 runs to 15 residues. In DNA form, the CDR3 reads TGTGCCAGCAGTCGGACTAGCGGGAGTGGGCAGACCCAGTACTTC. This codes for CASSRTSGSGQTQYF.

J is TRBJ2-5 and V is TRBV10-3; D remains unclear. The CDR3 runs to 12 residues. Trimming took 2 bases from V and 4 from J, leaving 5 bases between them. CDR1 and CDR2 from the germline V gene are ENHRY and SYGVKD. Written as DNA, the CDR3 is TGTGCCATCAGTGAGATGGGAGAGACCCAGTACTTC. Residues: CAISEMGETQYF.

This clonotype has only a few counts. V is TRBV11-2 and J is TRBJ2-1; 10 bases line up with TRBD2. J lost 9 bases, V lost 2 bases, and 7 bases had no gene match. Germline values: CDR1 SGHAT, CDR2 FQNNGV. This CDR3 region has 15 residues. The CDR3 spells CASSLLSGRATEQFF. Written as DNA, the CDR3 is TGTGCCAGCAGCTTACTCAGCGGGAGGGCCACTGAGCAGTTCTTC.

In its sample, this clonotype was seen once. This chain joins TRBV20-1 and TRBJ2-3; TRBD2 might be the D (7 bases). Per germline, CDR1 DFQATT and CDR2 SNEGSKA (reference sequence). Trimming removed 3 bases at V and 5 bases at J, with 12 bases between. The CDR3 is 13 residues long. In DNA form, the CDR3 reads TGCAGTGCTAGTCGGGGGGCTAGAGATACGCAGTATTTT. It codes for CSASRGARDTQYF.

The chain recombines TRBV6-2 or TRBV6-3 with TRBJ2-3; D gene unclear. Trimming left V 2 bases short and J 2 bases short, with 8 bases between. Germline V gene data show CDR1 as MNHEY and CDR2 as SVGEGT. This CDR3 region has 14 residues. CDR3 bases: TGTGCCAGCAGTTACGGGCTACTCACAGATACGCAGTATTTT. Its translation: CASSYGLLTDTQYF.

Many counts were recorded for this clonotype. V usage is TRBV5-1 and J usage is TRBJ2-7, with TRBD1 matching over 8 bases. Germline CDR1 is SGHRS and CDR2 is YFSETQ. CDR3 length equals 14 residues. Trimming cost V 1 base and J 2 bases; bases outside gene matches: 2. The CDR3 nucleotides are TGCGCCAGCAGCTTGACAGGGGGGACCTACGAGCAGTACTTC. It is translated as CASSLTGGTYEQYF.

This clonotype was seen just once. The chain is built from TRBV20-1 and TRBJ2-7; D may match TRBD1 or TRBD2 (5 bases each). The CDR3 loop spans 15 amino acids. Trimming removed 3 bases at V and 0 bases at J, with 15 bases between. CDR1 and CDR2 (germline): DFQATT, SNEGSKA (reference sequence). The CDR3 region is CSARTAARSSYEQYF. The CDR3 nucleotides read TGCAGTGCTAGGACAGCGGCCCGTAGCTCCTACGAGCAGTACTTC.

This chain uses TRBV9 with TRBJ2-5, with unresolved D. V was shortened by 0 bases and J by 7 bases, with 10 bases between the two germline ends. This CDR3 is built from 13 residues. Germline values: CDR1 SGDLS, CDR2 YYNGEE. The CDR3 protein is CASSVGSGATQYF. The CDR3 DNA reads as TGTGCCAGCAGCGTAGGTTCCGGAGCGACCCAGTACTTC.

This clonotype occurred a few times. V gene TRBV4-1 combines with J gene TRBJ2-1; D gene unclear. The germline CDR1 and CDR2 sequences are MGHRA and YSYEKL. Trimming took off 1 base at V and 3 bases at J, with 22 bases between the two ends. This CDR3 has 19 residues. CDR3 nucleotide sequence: TGCGCCAGCAGCCAAGTTCGACTTGGCTCTTCGATCATCTACAATGAGCAGTTCTTC. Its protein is CASSQVRLGSSIIYNEQFF.

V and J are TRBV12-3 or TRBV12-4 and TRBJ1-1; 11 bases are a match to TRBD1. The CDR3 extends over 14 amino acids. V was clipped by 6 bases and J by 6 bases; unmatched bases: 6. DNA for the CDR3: TGTGCCAGCAGACCGGGACAGGGGGGAGCTGAAGCTTTCTTT. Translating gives CASRPGQGGAEAFF.

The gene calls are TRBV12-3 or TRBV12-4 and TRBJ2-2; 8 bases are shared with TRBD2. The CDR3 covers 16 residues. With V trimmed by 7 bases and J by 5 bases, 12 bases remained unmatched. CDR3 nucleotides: TGTGCCAGCACCAGTCCGGGACTAGGCCGTACCGGGGAGCTGTTTTTT. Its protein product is CASTSPGLGRTGELFF.

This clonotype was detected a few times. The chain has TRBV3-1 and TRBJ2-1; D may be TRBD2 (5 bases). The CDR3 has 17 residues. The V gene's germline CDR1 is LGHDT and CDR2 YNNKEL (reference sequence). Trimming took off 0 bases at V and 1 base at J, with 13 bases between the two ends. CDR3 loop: CASSQEEWRVSYNEQFF. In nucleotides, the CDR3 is TGTGCCAGCAGCCAAGAAGAATGGCGGGTTTCCTACAATGAGCAGTTCTTC.

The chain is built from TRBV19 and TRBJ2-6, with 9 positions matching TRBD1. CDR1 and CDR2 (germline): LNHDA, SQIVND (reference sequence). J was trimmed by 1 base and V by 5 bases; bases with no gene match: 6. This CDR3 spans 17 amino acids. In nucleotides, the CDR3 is TGTGCCAGTAGTTCCCGGGACAGGGCTTCTGGGGCCAACGTCCTGACTTTC. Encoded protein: CASSSRDRASGANVLTF.

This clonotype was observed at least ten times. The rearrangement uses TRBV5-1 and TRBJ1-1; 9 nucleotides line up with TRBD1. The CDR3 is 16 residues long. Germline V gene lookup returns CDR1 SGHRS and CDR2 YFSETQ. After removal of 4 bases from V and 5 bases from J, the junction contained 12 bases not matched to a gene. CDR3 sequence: CASSPRTGGVSTEAFF. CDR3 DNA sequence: TGCGCCAGCAGCCCGCGCACAGGGGGCGTATCGACTGAAGCTTTCTTT.

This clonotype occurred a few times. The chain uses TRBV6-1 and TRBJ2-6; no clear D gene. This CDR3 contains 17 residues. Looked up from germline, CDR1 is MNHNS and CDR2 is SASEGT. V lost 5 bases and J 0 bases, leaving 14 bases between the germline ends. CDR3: CASSNLFWDSGANVLTF. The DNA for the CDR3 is TGTGCCAGCAGTAACCTCTTCTGGGACTCTGGGGCCAACGTCCTGACTTTC.

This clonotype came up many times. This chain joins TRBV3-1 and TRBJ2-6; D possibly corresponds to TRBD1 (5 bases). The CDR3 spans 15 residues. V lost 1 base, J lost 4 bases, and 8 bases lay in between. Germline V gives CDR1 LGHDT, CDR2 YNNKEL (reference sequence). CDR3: CASSQAHRGANVLTF. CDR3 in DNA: TGTGCCAGCAGCCAAGCTCACAGGGGGGCCAACGTCCTGACTTTC.

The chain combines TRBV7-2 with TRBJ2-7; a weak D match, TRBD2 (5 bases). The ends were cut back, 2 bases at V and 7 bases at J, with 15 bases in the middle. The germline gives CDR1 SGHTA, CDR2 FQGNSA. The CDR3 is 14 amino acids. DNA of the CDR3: TGTGCCAGCAGCTTATCTCTCAGTTCGGGAGAGCAGTACTTC. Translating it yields CASSLSLSSGEQYF.

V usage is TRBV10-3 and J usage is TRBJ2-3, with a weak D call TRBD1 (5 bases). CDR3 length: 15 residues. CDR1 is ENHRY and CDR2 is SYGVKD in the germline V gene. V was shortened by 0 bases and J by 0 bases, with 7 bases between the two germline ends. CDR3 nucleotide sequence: TGTGCCATCAGTGAGTCGGCAGGGAGCACAGATACGCAGTATTTT. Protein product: CAISESAGSTDTQYF.

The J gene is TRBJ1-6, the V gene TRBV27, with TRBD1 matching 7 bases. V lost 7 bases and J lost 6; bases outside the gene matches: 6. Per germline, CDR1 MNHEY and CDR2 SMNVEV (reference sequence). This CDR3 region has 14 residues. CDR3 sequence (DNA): TGTGCCAGCAAGAAGGGGGCGACTAATTCACCCCTCCACTTT. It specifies CASKKGATNSPLHF.

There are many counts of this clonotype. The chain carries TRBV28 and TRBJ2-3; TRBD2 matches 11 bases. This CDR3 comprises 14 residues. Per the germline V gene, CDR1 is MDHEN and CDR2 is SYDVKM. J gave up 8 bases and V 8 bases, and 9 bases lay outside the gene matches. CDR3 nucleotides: TGTGCCAGCCATGCACTAGCGGGAGTTCGTACGCAGTATTTT. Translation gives CASHALAGVRTQYF.

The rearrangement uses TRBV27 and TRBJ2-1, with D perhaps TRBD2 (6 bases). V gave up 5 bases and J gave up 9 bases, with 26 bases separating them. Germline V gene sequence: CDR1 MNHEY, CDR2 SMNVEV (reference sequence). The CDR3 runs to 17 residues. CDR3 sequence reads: CASSPIFPDYLSSEQFF. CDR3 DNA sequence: TGTGCCAGCAGTCCGATCTTTCCGGACTACCTTAGTAGTGAGCAGTTCTTC.

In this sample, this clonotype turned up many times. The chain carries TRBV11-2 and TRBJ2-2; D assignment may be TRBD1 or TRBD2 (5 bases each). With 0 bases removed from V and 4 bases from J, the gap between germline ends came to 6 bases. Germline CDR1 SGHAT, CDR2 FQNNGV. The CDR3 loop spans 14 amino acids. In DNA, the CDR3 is TGTGCCAGCAGCTTAGATGGGACCACCGGGGAGCTGTTTTTT. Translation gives CASSLDGTTGELFF. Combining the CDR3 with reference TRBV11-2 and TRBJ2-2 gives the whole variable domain EAGVAQSPRYKIIEKRQSVAFWCNPISGHATLYWYQQILGQGPKLLIQFQNNGVVDDSQLPKDRFSAERLKGVDSTLKIQPAKLEDSAVYLCASSLDGTTGELFFGEGSRLTVL.

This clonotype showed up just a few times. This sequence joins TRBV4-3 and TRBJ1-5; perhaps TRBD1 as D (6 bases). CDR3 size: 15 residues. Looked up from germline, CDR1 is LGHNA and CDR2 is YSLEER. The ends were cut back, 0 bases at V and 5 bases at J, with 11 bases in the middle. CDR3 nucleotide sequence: TGCGCCAGCAGCCAAGATCTTCCAGGGGATCAGCCCCAGCATTTT. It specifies CASSQDLPGDQPQHF.